A selection of T cell receptor beta chains follows, all from one sample in a study of sequential checkpoint blockade in melanoma. Assay used: immunoSEQ multiplex PCR; TCRdb lists only in-frame clones, some missing. Of about 21,000 clones listed, roughly 80% are singletons. Here the sequenced sample was CD8+ T cells sorted from blood (inferred from file names), taken from a patient given nivolumab and ipilimumab in sequence. The receptor source for this set is a human donor with melanoma. Each CDR3 is given with its conserved first and last residue. D genes are given only for firm matches. Clone size, where shown, is once, few, many, or a class for clones that have expanded.

j_call d_call clone_size v_call cdr3_nt cdr3_aa
TRBJ2-1 TRBD2 - TRBV4-3 TGCGCCAGCAGCCAAGATTCCCTCCTAGCGGGGAAGAGGGGTGAGCAGTTCTTC CASSQDSLLAGKRGEQFF
TRBJ1-2 - - TRBV9 TGTGCCAGCAGCGTAAGCGGGGGAGGGTATGGCTACACCTTC CASSVSGGGYGYTF
TRBJ2-3 TRBD2 - TRBV7-3 TGTGCCAGCAGCTTCCTAGCGGGGGGCACAGATACGCAGTATTTT CASSFLAGGTDTQYF
TRBJ1-1 TRBD1 - TRBV19 TGTGCCAGTAGTATACTCGGACAGGGGAAGACCCTTAACACTGAAGCTTTCTTT CASSILGQGKTLNTEAFF
TRBJ1-1 - - TRBV2 TGTGCCAGCAGTGGGAAGGACCAGGGAGGAGCTTTCTTT CASSGKDQGGAFF
TRBJ2-7 TRBD1 - TRBV7-6 TGTGCCAGCAGCTTGGGGACAGCCGATTACTACGAGCAGTACTTC CASSLGTADYYEQYF
TRBJ1-4 - - TRBV7-6 TGTGCCAGCAGCTACCCGACCAAGGGGGAAAAACTGTTTTTT CASSYPTKGEKLFF
TRBJ2-1 - - TRBV4-3 TGCGCCAGCAGCCAAGTTTGGGGGGGGGCATCGAATGAGCAGTTCTTC CASSQVWGGASNEQFF
TRBJ2-7 - - TRBV30 TGTGCCTGGATTGTTAAGACTTCCTCCTACGAGCAGTACTTC CAWIVKTSSYEQYF
TRBJ2-3 - - TRBV19 TGTGCCAGTAGTATAGAGGGGGGGCCTAGCACAGATACGCAGTATTTT CASSIEGGPSTDTQYF
TRBJ2-7 TRBD2 - TRBV5-5 TGTGCCAGCAGGTTAGGACTAGCGGGGGACTACGAGCAGTACTTC CASRLGLAGDYEQYF
TRBJ2-7 - - TRBV28 TGTGCCACCCTACAGGGTCTCGGCTACGAGCAGTACTTC CATLQGLGYEQYF
TRBJ2-1 TRBD1 once TRBV6-5 TGTGCCAGCAGTTACTCCGGGACAGAATACAATGAGCAGTTCTTC CASSYSGTEYNEQFF
TRBJ2-5 - - TRBV7-9 TGTGCCAGCAGCTTAGCGAGGGAACAAGAGACCCAGTACTTC CASSLAREQETQYF
TRBJ2-7 - - TRBV2 TGTGCCAGCAGTGTCAATGTAGACTCCTACGAGCAGTACTTC CASSVNVDSYEQYF
TRBJ2-1 TRBD2 - TRBV30 TGTGCCTGGAGCCCCCAAGGACTAGCGGGAGAAGTAAGGGAGCAGTTCTTC CAWSPQGLAGEVREQFF
TRBJ2-2 TRBD2 - TRBV7-9 TGTGCCAGCAGCTTAGCTAGCGGGCCCCAACCCGGGGAGCTGTTTTTT CASSLASGPQPGELFF
TRBJ2-7 - few TRBV2 TGTGCCAGCAGCGCCGGCGCAGGGTCGCGATACGAGCAGTACTTC CASSAGAGSRYEQYF
TRBJ1-3 - - TRBV9 TGTGCCAGCAGCGTAGATGGGGAGGGCAACTCTGGAAACACCATATATTTT CASSVDGEGNSGNTIYF
TRBJ2-7 TRBD2 few TRBV7-6 TGTGCCAGCAGCCATCCCGCGGGGGGGACAGATGGAGAGGAGGTCTACGAGCAGTACTTC CASSHPAGGTDGEEVYEQYF
TRBJ2-2 TRBD1 - TRBV7-6 TGTGCCAGCAGCTTCCCGGGACAGGGTTTTAACACCGGGGAGCTGTTTTTT CASSFPGQGFNTGELFF
TRBJ2-3 TRBD2 - TRBV28 TGTGCCAGCAGTTTATTTAGGGAGGGAAGAGAAGATACGCAGTATTTT CASSLFREGREDTQYF
TRBJ1-4 TRBD1 - TRBV4-3 TGCGCCAGCAGCCAAGATGGAGGACAGGGGTGGGAAAAACTGTTTTTT CASSQDGGQGWEKLFF
TRBJ1-6 - - TRBV11-3 TGTGCCAGCAGCCCCAGGGACAAGAAAACAGGTAATTCACCCCTCCACTTT CASSPRDKKTGNSPLHF
TRBJ1-1 - - TRBV19 TGTGCCAGTAGTATAGAGGAGGGGTTGGTCACTGAAGCTTTCTTT CASSIEEGLVTEAFF
TRBJ1-2 - few TRBV7-2 TGTGCCAGCAGCTTAGCCCTTCGGGATGGCTACACCTTC CASSLALRDGYTF
TRBJ2-7 TRBD1 - TRBV27 TGTGCCAGCAGTTACAGGGGCTACGAGCAGTACTTC CASSYRGYEQYF
TRBJ2-3 TRBD2 - TRBV19 TGTGCCAGTAGCTACGACCCTAGCGGGGGGGCCAAAGATACGCAGTATTTT CASSYDPSGGAKDTQYF
TRBJ1-4 - - TRBV7-6 TGTGCCAGCAGCTTAGAAGCAGGGGTTGCAACTAATGAAAAACTGTTTTTT CASSLEAGVATNEKLFF
TRBJ1-1 - - TRBV11-2 TGTGCCAGCAGCCCGGACTGGGTCGGGGTTGAAGCTTTCTTT CASSPDWVGVEAFF
TRBJ2-4 TRBD2 - TRBV5-1 TGCGCCAGCAGCTTGGCCGCGACTAGCGGGAGCGGGGCCAAAAACATTCAGTACTTC CASSLAATSGSGAKNIQYF
TRBJ2-7 - - TRBV14 TGTGCCAGCAGCCAAGCAGGGGCGGATGGCGAGCAGTACTTC CASSQAGADGEQYF
TRBJ2-2 - once TRBV9 TGTGCCAGCAGCGTAGTCGGTCATCGAACCGGGGAGCTGTTTTTT CASSVVGHRTGELFF
TRBJ1-1 TRBD1 medium-sized TRBV4-1 TGCGCCAGCAGCCAAGGACAGGGATGGACTGAAGCTTTCTTT CASSQGQGWTEAFF
TRBJ1-1 - - TRBV28 TGTGCCAGCATCCGCCCCCTGGAGGCGAACACTGAAGCTTTCTTT CASIRPLEANTEAFF
TRBJ2-7 - few TRBV13 TGTGCCAGCAGCTTAGACCCCGAGGACGAGCAGTACTTC CASSLDPEDEQYF
TRBJ1-1 - - TRBV28 TGTGCCAGCAGTTTCAATCCGGACAGTCCCCACACTGAAGCTTTCTTT CASSFNPDSPHTEAFF
TRBJ1-3 - - TRBV5-6 TGTGCCACCTTTGCGGGTACGTCGAGGAACACCATATATTTT CATFAGTSRNTIYF
TRBJ2-7 TRBD1 - TRBV13 TGTGCCAGCAGCTTACGGGACAGCCCCTACGAGCAGTACTTC CASSLRDSPYEQYF
TRBJ2-7 TRBD1 once TRBV10-3 TGTGCCATCAGTTTAACAGGGGGCTACGAGCAGTACTTC CAISLTGGYEQYF
TRBJ2-3 - - TRBV2 TGTGCCCAGCGTGGCCCTAGCACAGATACGCAGTATTTT CAQRGPSTDTQYF
TRBJ1-3 - - TRBV23-1 TGCGCCAGCAGTACCGCCGCGACAGGAGTTGGAAACACCATATATTTT CASSTAATGVGNTIYF
TRBJ2-2 TRBD2 once TRBV11-3 TGTGCCAGCAGCTTCCAGGGACTAGCGGGGGGTTCGAACACCGGGGAGCTGTTTTTT CASSFQGLAGGSNTGELFF
TRBJ2-7 - - TRBV28 TGTGCCAGCAGTTTACACAACTACGAGCAGTACTTC CASSLHNYEQYF
TRBJ2-1 - few TRBV6-5 TGTGCCAGCAGTCCCGACGGGAGCTCCTACAATGAGCAGTTCTTC CASSPDGSSYNEQFF
TRBJ1-1 - - TRBV28 TGTGCCAGCGAGGGAGGACCTCAGAGGGACACTGAAGCTTTCTTT CASEGGPQRDTEAFF